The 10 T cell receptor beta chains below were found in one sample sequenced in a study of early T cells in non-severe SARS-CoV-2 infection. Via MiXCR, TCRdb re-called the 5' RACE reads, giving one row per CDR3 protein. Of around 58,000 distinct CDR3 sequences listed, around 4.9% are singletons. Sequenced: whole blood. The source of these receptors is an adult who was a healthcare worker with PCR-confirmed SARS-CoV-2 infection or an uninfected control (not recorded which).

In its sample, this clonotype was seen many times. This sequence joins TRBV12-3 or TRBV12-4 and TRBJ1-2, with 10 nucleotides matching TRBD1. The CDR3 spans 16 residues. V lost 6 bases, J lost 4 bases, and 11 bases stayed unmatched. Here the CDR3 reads CASRLPGQGTIYGYTF. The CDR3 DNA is TGTGCCAGCAGACTCCCGGGACAGGGGACTATCTATGGCTACACCTTC.

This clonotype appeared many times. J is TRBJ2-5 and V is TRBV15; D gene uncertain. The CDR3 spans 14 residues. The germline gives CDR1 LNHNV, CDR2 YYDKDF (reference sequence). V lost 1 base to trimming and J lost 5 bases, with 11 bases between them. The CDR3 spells CATSRVPGWETQYF. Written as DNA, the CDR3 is TGTGCCACCAGCAGAGTTCCGGGTTGGGAGACCCAGTACTTC.

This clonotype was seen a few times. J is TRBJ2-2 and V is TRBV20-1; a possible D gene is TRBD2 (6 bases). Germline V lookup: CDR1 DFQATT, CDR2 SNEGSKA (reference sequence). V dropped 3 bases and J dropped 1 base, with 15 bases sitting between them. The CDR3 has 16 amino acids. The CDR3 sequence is CSARGLREVNTGELFF. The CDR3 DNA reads TGCAGTGCTAGGGGGTTAAGGGAGGTGAACACCGGGGAGCTGTTTTTT.

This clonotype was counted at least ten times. CDR3 sequence reads: CASSFGLESSYGYTF. The CDR3 DNA sequence: TGTGCCAGCAGTTTCGGACTGGAAAGTAGCTATGGCTACACCTTC. The rearrangement uses TRBV27 and TRBJ1-2; D unclear. Germline CDR1 reads MNHEY; CDR2 reads SMNVEV (reference sequence). V was shortened by 3 bases and J by 4 bases, with 15 bases between the two germline ends. The CDR3 has 15 amino acids.

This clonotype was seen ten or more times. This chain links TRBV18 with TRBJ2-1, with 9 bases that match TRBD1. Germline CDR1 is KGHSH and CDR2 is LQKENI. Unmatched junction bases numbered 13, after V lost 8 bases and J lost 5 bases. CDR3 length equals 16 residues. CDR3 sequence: CASLKSGTGLDNEQFF. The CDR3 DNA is TGTGCCAGCCTAAAATCCGGGACAGGGCTCGACAATGAGCAGTTCTTC.

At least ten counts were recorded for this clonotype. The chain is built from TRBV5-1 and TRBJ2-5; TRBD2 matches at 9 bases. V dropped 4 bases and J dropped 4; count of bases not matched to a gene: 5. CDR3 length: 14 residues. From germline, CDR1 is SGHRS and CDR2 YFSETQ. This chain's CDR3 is CASSSGGRGETQYF. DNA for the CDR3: TGCGCCAGCAGCAGCGGCGGGAGGGGAGAGACCCAGTACTTC.

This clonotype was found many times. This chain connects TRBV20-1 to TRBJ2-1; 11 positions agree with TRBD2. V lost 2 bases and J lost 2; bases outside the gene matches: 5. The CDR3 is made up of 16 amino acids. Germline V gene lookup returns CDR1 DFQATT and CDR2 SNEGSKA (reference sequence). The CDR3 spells CSARKMTSGTYNEQFF. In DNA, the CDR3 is TGCAGTGCTAGAAAGATGACTAGCGGGACCTACAATGAGCAGTTCTTC.

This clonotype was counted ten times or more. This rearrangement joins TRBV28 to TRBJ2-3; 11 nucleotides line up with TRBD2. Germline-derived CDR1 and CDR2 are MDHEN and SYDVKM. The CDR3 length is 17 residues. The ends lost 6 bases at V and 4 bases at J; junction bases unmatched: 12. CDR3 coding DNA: TGTGCCAGCAGCTCGACTAGCGGGAAACTTGGGGCAGATACGCAGTATTTT. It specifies CASSSTSGKLGADTQYF.

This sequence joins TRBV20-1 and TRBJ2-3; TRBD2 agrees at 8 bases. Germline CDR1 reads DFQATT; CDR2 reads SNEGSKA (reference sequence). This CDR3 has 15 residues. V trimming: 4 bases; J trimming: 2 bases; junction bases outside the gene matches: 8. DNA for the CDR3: TGCAGTGCTACAAGACTAGCGCATAACACAGATACGCAGTATTTT. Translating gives CSATRLAHNTDTQYF.

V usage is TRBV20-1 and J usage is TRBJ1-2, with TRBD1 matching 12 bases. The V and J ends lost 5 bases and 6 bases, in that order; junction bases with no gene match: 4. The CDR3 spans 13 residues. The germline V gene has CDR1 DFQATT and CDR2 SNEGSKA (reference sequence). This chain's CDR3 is CSAGTGGDHGYTF. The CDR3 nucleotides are TGCAGTGCTGGGACAGGGGGCGATCATGGCTACACCTTC.